This TCR beta chain was recovered during a study of blood T cell repertoires in COVID-19. This CDR3 has 19 residues. The repertoire was sequenced with immunoSEQ multiplex PCR; TCRdb's copy has only in-frame clones and lacks some. The sample consists of some 250,000 clones, 88% of them appearing once. Sequenced material: peripheral blood. J is TRBJ1-6 and V is TRBV12-2; the table names TRBD1, a call not compared with the DNA. TRBV12-2 is deemed a pseudogene. This receptor was obtained from a woman in her thirties or forties who had recovered from COVID-19. CDR3: CAMRGGQGTREGPVSPLHF. The CDR3 coding sequence is TGTGCAATGAGGGGGGGACAGGGAACTCGGGAGGGACCTGTTTCACCCCTCCACTTT.